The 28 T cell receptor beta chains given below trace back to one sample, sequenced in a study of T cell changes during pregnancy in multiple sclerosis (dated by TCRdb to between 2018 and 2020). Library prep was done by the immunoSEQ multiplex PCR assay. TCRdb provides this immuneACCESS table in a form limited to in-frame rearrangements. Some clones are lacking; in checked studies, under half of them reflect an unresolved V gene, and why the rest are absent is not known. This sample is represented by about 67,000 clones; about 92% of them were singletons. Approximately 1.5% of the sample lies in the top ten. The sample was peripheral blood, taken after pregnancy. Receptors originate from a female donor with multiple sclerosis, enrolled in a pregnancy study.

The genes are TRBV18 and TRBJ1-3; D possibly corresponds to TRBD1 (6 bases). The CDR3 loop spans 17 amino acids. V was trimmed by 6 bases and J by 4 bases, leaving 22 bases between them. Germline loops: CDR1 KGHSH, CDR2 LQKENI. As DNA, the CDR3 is TGTGCCAGCTCGGAGGACAGCTCCCACTCTGGAGGAAACACCATATATTTT. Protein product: CASSEDSSHSGGNTIYF. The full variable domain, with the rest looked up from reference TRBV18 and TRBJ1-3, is NAGVMQNPRHLVRRRGQEARLRCSPMKGHSHVYWYRQLPEEGLKFMVYLQKENIIDESGMPKERFSAEFPKEGPSILRIQQVVRGDSAAYFCASSEDSSHSGGNTIYFGEGSWLTVV.

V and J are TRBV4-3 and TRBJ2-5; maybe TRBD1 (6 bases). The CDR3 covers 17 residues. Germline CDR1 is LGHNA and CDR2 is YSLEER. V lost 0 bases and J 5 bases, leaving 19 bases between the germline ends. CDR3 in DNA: TGCGCCAGCAGCCAAGATGGGGGCAGGGAGATCGTTGAGACCCAGTACTTC. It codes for CASSQDGGREIVETQYF.

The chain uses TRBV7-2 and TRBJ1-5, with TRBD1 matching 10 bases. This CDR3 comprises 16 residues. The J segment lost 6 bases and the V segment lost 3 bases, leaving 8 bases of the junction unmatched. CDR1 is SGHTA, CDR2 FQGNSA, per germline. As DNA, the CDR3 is TGTGCCAGCAGCTTGGGACAGGGGCGAAACACTCAGCCCCAGCATTTT. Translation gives CASSLGQGRNTQPQHF.

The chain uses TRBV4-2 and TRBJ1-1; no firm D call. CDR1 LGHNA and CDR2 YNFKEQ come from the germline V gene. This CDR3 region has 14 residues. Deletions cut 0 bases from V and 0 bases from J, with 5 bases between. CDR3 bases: TGTGCCAGCAGCCAAGACGGTGTGAACACTGAAGCTTTCTTT. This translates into CASSQDGVNTEAFF.

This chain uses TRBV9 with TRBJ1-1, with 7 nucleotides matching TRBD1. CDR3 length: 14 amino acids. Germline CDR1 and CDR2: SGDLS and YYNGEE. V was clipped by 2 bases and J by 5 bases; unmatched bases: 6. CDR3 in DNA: TGTGCCAGCAGCGTTAATTTCAGGGGGACTGAAGCTTTCTTT. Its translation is CASSVNFRGTEAFF.

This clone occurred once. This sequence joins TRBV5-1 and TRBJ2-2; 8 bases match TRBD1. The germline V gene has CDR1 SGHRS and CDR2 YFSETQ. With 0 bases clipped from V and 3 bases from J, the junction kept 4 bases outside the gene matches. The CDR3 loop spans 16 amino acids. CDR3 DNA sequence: TGCGCCAGCAGCTTGGGGACAGGGCAGGACACCGGGGAGCTGTTTTTT. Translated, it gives CASSLGTGQDTGELFF.

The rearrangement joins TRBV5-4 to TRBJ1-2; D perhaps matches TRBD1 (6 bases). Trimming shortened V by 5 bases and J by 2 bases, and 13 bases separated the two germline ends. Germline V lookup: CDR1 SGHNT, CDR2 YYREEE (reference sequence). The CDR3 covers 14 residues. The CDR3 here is CASRPPGQNYGYTF. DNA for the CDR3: TGTGCCAGCAGGCCCCCCGGACAGAACTATGGCTACACCTTC.

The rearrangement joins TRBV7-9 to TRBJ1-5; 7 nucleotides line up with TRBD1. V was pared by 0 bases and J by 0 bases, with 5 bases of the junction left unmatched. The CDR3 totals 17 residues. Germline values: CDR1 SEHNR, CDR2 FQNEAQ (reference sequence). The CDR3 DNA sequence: TGTGCCAGCAGCTTAGCAACAGGGGTCGTTAGCAATCAGCCCCAGCATTTT. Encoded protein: CASSLATGVVSNQPQHF.

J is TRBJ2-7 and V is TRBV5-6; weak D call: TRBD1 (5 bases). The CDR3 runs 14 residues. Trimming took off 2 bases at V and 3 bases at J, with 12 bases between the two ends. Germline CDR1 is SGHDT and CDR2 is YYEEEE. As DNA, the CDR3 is TGTGCCAGCAGCTTCCAGGGTCTCAGCTACGAGCAGTACTTC. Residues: CASSFQGLSYEQYF.

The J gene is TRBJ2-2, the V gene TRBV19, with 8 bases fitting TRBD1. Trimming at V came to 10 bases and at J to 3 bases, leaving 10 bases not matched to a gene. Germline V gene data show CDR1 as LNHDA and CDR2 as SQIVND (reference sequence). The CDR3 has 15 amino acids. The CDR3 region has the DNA TGTGCCACAACTAGACAGGGGTCGTACACCGGGGAGCTGTTTTTT. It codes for CATTRQGSYTGELFF.

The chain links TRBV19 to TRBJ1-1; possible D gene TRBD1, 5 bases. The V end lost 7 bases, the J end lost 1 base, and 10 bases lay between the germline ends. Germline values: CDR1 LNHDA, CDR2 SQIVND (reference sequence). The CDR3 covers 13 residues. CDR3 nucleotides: TGTGCCAGTAACGGGGGGAGGAACACTGAAGCTTTCTTT. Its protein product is CASNGGRNTEAFF. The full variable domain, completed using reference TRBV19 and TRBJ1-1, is DGGITQSPKYLFRKEGQNVTLSCEQNLNHDAMYWYRQDPGQGLRLIYYSQIVNDFQKGDIAEGYSVSREKKESFPLTVTSAQKNPTAFYLCASNGGRNTEAFFGQGTRLTVV.

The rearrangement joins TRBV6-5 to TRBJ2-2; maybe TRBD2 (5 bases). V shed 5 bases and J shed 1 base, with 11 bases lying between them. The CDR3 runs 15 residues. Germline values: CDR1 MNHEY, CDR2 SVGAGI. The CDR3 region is CASSPRGRNTGELFF. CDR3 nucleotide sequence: TGTGCCAGCAGTCCCCGGGGTAGGAACACCGGGGAGCTGTTTTTT.

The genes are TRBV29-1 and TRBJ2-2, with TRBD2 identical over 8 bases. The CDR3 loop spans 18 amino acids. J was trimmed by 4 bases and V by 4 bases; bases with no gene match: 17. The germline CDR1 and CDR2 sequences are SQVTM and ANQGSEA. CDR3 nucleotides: TGCAGCGTTGCCGCGGTGGGCGGGAGGAAGGTCCCCACCGGGGAGCTGTTTTTT. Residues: CSVAAVGGRKVPTGELFF.

This chain's CDR3 is CASIKRQGDQPQHF. DNA for the CDR3: TGTGCCAGCATTAAGAGGCAGGGGGATCAGCCCCAGCATTTT. The rearrangement links TRBV6-5 to TRBJ1-5, with TRBD1 identical over 7 bases. Germline V gene lookup returns CDR1 MNHEY and CDR2 SVGAGI. Trimming removed 7 bases from V and 5 bases from J; junction bases left unmatched: 8. This CDR3 region has 14 residues.

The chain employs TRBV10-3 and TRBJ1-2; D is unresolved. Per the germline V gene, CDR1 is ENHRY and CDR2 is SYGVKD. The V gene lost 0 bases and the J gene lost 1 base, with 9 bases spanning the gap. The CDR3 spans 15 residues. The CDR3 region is CAISESRVFNYGYTF. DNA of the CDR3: TGTGCCATCAGTGAGTCGAGAGTGTTTAACTATGGCTACACCTTC.

The CDR3 here is CASSPPTGGPYEQYF. The CDR3 nucleotides are TGTGCCAGCAGTCCCCCGACAGGGGGTCCCTACGAGCAGTACTTC. The V gene is TRBV6-6, the J gene TRBJ2-7, with TRBD1 matching over 9 bases. V lost 5 bases and J lost 2; bases outside the gene matches: 7. Per the germline V gene, CDR1 is MNHNY and CDR2 is SVGAGI (reference sequence). This CDR3 has 15 residues.

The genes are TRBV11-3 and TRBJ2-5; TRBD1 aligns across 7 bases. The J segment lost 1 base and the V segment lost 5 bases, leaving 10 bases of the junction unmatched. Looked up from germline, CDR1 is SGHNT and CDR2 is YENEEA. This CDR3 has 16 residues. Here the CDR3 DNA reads TGTGCCAGCAGCCGTCGAAACGACAGGGTCCAAGAGACCCAGTACTTC. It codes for CASSRRNDRVQETQYF.

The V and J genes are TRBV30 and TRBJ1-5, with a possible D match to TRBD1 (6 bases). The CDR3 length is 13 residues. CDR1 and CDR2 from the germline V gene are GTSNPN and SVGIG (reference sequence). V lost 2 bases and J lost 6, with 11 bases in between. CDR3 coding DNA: TGTGCCTGGAGTATCAGGGGCGGTCAGCCCCAGCATTTT. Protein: CAWSIRGGQPQHF.

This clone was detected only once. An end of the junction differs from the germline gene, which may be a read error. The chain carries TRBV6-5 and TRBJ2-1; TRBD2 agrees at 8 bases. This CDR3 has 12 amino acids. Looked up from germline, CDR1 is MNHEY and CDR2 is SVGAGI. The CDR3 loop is CASSGRGDEQFF. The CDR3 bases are TGTGCGAGCAGCGGGCGGGGGGATGAGCAGTTCTTC.

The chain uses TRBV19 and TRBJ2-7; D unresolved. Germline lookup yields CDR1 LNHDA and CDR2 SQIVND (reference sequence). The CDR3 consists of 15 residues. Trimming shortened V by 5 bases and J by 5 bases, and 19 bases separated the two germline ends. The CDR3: CASSFDDTVRNEQYF. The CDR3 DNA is TGTGCCAGTAGTTTCGATGACACAGTGAGAAACGAGCAGTACTTC.

The CDR3 bases are TGTGCCAGCAGCTTGTATTCCGGGAGCACAGATACGCAGTATTTT. Residues: CASSLYSGSTDTQYF. The chain carries TRBV5-4 and TRBJ2-3, with D unresolved. The germline CDR1 and CDR2 sequences are SGHNT and YYREEE (reference sequence). The CDR3 runs to 15 residues. V lost 1 base, J lost 0 bases, and 9 bases lay in between.

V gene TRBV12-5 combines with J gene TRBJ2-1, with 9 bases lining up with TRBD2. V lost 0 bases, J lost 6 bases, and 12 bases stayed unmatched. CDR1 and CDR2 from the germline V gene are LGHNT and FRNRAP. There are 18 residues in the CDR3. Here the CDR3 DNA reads TGTGCTAGTGGTTTGGTACTAGGTAGCGGGAGTACTCTCAATGAGCAGTTCTTC. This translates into CASGLVLGSGSTLNEQFF. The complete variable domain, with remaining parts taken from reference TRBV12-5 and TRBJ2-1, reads DARVTQTPRHKVTEMGQEVTMRCQPILGHNTVFWYRQTMMQGLELLAYFRNRAPLDDSGMPKDRFSAEMPDATLATLKIQPSEPRDSAVYFCASGLVLGSGSTLNEQFFGPGTRLTVL.

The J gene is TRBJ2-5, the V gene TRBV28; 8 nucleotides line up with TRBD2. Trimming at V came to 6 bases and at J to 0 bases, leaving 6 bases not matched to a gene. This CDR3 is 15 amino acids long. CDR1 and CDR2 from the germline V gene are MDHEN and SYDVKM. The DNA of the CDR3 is TGTGCCAGCAGCAGGCCGCGGGGGGACCAAGAGACCCAGTACTTC. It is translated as CASSRPRGDQETQYF.

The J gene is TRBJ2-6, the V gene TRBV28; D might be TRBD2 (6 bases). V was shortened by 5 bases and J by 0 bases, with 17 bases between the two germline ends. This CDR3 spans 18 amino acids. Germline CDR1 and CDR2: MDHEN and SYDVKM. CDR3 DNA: TGTGCCAGCAGTACACCGGGACTCGAAACCTCTGGGGCCAACGTCCTGACTTTC. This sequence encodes CASSTPGLETSGANVLTF. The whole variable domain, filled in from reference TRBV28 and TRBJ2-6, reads DVKVTQSSRYLVKRTGEKVFLECVQDMDHENMFWYRQDPGLGLRLIYFSYDVKMKEKGDIPEGYSVSREKKERFSLILESASTNQTSMYLCASSTPGLETSGANVLTFGAGSRLTVL.

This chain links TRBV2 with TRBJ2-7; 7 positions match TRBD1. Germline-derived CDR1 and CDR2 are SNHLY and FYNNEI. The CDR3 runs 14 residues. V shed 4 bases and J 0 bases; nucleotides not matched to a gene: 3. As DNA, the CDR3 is TGTGCCAGCAGTGGTGGGACAGTCTCCTACGAGCAGTACTTC. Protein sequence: CASSGGTVSYEQYF. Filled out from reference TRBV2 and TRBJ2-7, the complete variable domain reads EPEVTQTPSHQVTQMGQEVILRCVPISNHLYFYWYRQILGQKVEFLVSFYNNEISEKSEIFDDQFSVERPDGSNFTLKIRSTKLEDSAMYFCASSGGTVSYEQYFGPGTRLTVT.

CDR3 region: CASSLRRSYNEQFF. In nucleotides, the CDR3 is TGTGCCAGCAGCTTGAGGAGGTCCTACAATGAGCAGTTCTTC. The genes are TRBV7-2 and TRBJ2-1; perhaps TRBD2 as D (5 bases). V lost 3 bases and J 1 base, leaving 7 bases between the germline ends. The germline V gene encodes CDR1 SGHTA and CDR2 FQGNSA. The CDR3 totals 14 residues.

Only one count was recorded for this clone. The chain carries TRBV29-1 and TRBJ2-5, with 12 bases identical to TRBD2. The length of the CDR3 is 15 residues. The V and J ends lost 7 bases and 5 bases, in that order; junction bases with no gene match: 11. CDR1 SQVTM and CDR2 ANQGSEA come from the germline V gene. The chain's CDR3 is CSAGPTSGSRETQYF. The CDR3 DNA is TGCAGCGCCGGACCGACTAGCGGGAGTCGGGAGACCCAGTACTTC.

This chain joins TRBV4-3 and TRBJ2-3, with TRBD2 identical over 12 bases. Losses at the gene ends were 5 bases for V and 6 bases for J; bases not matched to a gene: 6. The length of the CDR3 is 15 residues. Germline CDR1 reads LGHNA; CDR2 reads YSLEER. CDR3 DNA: TGCGCCAGCAGCGGACTAGCGGGAACTTATGATACGCAGTATTTT. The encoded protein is CASSGLAGTYDTQYF.